These T cell receptor beta chains were read from a single sample in a study of blood T cell repertoires in COVID-19. The data were produced by immunoSEQ multiplex PCR, yet TCRdb's version contains in-frame clones alone and is incomplete. The sample holds fewer than 300,000 clones, around 90% seen once. Sequencing input: PBMCs or T cells enriched from blood (not recorded which). The receptors originated from a woman in her thirties or forties with acute COVID-19. Each CDR3 is given with its conserved first and last residue. The D gene is left open where the match is weak. Size values are once, few and many counts, or a class for expanded clones, and some rows have none.

>TRBV2|.|TRBJ2-3|TRBD2
TGTGCCAGCAGTGAGTTGCTAGCGGGGTCAGATACGCAGTATTTT
CASSELLAGSDTQYF
>TRBV5-8|.|TRBJ1-2|TRBD1
TGTGCCAGCAGGAGAGTAGGGGGCGCTTATGGCTACACCTTC
CASRRVGGAYGYTF
>TRBV5-8|once|TRBJ2-1|.
TGTGCCAGCAGCTTGGGGCTAGATCAACACAATGAGCAGTTCTTC
CASSLGLDQHNEQFF
>TRBV5-4|once|TRBJ1-2|.
TGTGCCAGCAGCGTGATGACGGACAAAAGCTATGGCTACACCTTC
CASSVMTDKSYGYTF
>TRBV2|.|TRBJ1-6|.
TGTGCCAGCACGGGGTCCCCGGTGGCTTCACCCCTCCACTTT
CASTGSPVASPLHF
>TRBV2|.|TRBJ2-1|TRBD1
TGTGCCAGCAACGGACAGGGGCGCTACAATGAGCAGTTCTTC
CASNGQGRYNEQFF
>TRBV6-5|.|TRBJ2-7|TRBD2
TGTGCCAGCAGGTCTAGCGGGGGGGGCTCCTACGAGCAGTACTTC
CASRSSGGGSYEQYF
>TRBV19|once|TRBJ2-7|.
TGTGCCAGTAGCCGACAGGGACTCTACGAGCAGTACTTC
CASSRQGLYEQYF
>TRBV5-4|.|TRBJ2-5|.
TGTGCCAGCAGCTTGATGGTCGGTGGGCAGGGAAGAGAGACCCAGTACTTC
CASSLMVGGQGRETQYF
>TRBV5-8|.|TRBJ1-2|.
TGTGCCAGCAGCTTTCGTGGGGGCCAGGCTGGCTACACCTTC
CASSFRGGQAGYTF
>TRBV7-2|.|TRBJ1-3|TRBD1
TGTGCCAGCAGCGCCACAGGGGACGGACACACCATATATTTT
CASSATGDGHTIYF
>TRBV30|.|TRBJ1-5|.
TGTGCCTGGAGTGTGGGGGCTGGACAGCCCCAGCATTTT
CAWSVGAGQPQHF
>TRBV6-1|.|TRBJ2-5|TRBD1
TGTGCCAGCAGTGAAGCTGGGACAGTGGGGGAGACCCAGTACTTC
CASSEAGTVGETQYF
>TRBV30|.|TRBJ2-7|.
TGTGCCTGGAGTGTGGGGGGAGTAGGCTACGAGCAGTACTTC
CAWSVGGVGYEQYF
>TRBV18|.|TRBJ2-3|.
TGTGCCAGCTCACCAGGGGGCGGCGGTAGCACAGATACGCAGTATTTT
CASSPGGGGSTDTQYF
>TRBV2|.|TRBJ1-3|.
TGTGCCAGCAGGACTGACAGGTTATATAGAAACACCATATATTTT
CASRTDRLYRNTIYF
>TRBV21-1|once|TRBJ2-7|.
TGTGCCAGCAGCAAACCTCAGGTCCCGGACTACGAGCAGTACTTC
CASSKPQVPDYEQYF
>TRBV11-2|.|TRBJ2-5|TRBD1
TGTGCCAGCAGCCCCGGACAGGGTGGGGAGACCCAGTACTTC
CASSPGQGGETQYF
>TRBV14|.|TRBJ1-2|.
TGTGCCAGCAGCCAAGATTTGGGCCCAGGGCTGGGGGGCTACACCTTC
CASSQDLGPGLGGYTF
>TRBV5-1|.|TRBJ1-2|TRBD1
TGCGCCAGCAGCGAATCCGGGGGACAGGGAGATCCTAACTATGGCTACACCTTC
CASSESGGQGDPNYGYTF
>TRBV19|.|TRBJ1-1|.
TGTGCCAGTAGTTACATCCTCAGGACAGACAGGAACACTGAAGCTTTCTTT
CASSYILRTDRNTEAFF
>TRBV5-1|.|TRBJ2-3|.
TGCGCCAGCAGCTTGGCGCCAACGGGTGCGCAGTATTTT
CASSLAPTGAQYF
>TRBV11-3|.|TRBJ1-1|TRBD1
TGTGCCAGCAGCTTACGACAGGGGAACACTGAAGCTTTCTTT
CASSLRQGNTEAFF
>TRBV9|.|TRBJ2-3|TRBD2
TGTGCCAGCAGCGTAGCAGGCGGGGGGGGCACAGATACGCAGTATTTT
CASSVAGGGGTDTQYF
>TRBV10-1|.|TRBJ1-6|TRBD1
TGCGCCAGCAGTACCCCTAAGGCGACAGGGGGCTTATGGTCACCCCTCCACTTT
CASSTPKATGGLWSPLHF